This passage covers 19 T cell receptor beta chains from one sample sequenced in a study of T cells in localized non-small cell lung cancer. Assay: immunoSEQ multiplex PCR; the TCRdb copy retains only in-frame clones and omits some. The sample lists several thousand clones, 25% to 30% occurring once. Material: normal lung tissue next to the tumor, obtained before any cancer treatment. The origin of the receptors is a woman aged 35 to 70 with stage I lung adenocarcinoma.

In this sample, this clone turned up a few times. The rearrangement links TRBV11-3 to TRBJ2-1; D remains unclear. CDR3 size: 14 residues. From germline, CDR1 is SGHNT and CDR2 YENEEA. The ends were cut back, 3 bases at V and 4 bases at J, with 10 bases in the middle. The CDR3 region is CASSLARRYNEQFF. The CDR3 DNA reads TGTGCCAGCAGCTTGGCCCGGAGATACAATGAGCAGTTCTTC.

This clone has more than one count but fewer than ten. The chain couples TRBV19 to TRBJ2-1, with 8 bases aligning to TRBD1. V trimming: 4 bases; J trimming: 9 bases; junction bases outside the gene matches: 5. The germline gives CDR1 LNHDA, CDR2 SQIVND (reference sequence). The CDR3 contains 13 residues. The CDR3 DNA is TGTGCCAGTAGTACACAGGGGGTGGGTGAGCAGTTCTTC. This encodes CASSTQGVGEQFF.

This chain links TRBV11-3 with TRBJ2-5, with D maybe TRBD2 (5 bases). Germline CDR1 and CDR2: SGHNT and YENEEA. This CDR3 has 14 residues. V gave up 3 bases and J gave up 4 bases, with 12 bases separating them. The CDR3 loop reads CASSFPPRGETQYF. The CDR3 DNA is TGTGCCAGCAGCTTCCCCCCTCGGGGAGAGACCCAGTACTTC.

DNA of the CDR3: TGTGCCAGCAGCGGCGCCTCTCAATCCCGGAACTATGGCTACACCTTC. Its translation is CASSGASQSRNYGYTF. The chain carries TRBV9 and TRBJ1-2; D unclear. The ends were cut back, 3 bases at V and 2 bases at J, with 17 bases in the middle. CDR1 is SGDLS and CDR2 is YYNGEE in the germline V gene. CDR3 length: 16 residues.

The chain combines TRBV18 with TRBJ2-5, with 9 bases aligning to TRBD2. This CDR3 is 12 amino acids long. V was pared by 3 bases and J by 7 bases, with 0 bases of the junction left unmatched. CDR1 and CDR2 (germline): KGHSH, LQKENI. CDR3 sequence reads: CASSPSGGTQYF. CDR3 sequence (DNA): TGTGCCAGCTCACCTAGCGGGGGGACCCAGTACTTC.

The chain couples TRBV6-8 to TRBJ1-5, with a possible D match to TRBD1 (6 bases). The CDR3 contains 13 residues. Trimming pared 8 bases from V and 6 bases from J, leaving 14 bases between. Germline CDR1 reads MNHGY; CDR2 reads SAAAGT. The CDR3 loop is CASGSDRRQPQHF. CDR3 DNA sequence: TGTGCCAGCGGGTCAGACAGGCGTCAGCCCCAGCATTTT.

The chain employs TRBV10-2 and TRBJ2-3; perhaps TRBD2 as D (5 bases). The CDR3 spans 14 residues. V was pared by 3 bases and J by 1 base, with 8 bases between. Per the germline V gene, CDR1 is WSHSY and CDR2 is SAAADI. The CDR3 nucleotides read TGCGCCAGCAGTGACGAGGGCCGCACAGATACGCAGTATTTT. It codes for CASSDEGRTDTQYF.

This clone appeared a few times. The chain carries TRBV11-3 and TRBJ2-5; 15 nucleotides align to TRBD2. Trimming took 5 bases from V and 5 from J; bases not matched to a gene: 9. Looked up from germline, CDR1 is SGHNT and CDR2 is YENEEA. The CDR3 sequence is 17 residues long. Here the CDR3 reads CASSPRTSGRARETQYF. CDR3 DNA sequence: TGTGCCAGCAGCCCAAGGACTAGCGGGAGGGCCAGGGAGACCCAGTACTTC.

This clone was seen more than once but under ten times. The chain joins TRBV18 to TRBJ2-3, with 11 bases aligning to TRBD2. The CDR3 has 16 amino acids. Trimming removed 6 bases from V and 4 bases from J; junction bases left unmatched: 9. The germline V gene has CDR1 KGHSH and CDR2 LQKENI. CDR3 sequence reads: CASSPGATSGADTQYF. Written as DNA, the CDR3 is TGTGCCAGCTCGCCCGGAGCGACTAGCGGGGCAGATACGCAGTATTTT. The variable domain in full, completed from reference TRBV18 and TRBJ2-3, reads NAGVMQNPRHLVRRRGQEARLRCSPMKGHSHVYWYRQLPEEGLKFMVYLQKENIIDESGMPKERFSAEFPKEGPSILRIQQVVRGDSAAYFCASSPGATSGADTQYFGPGTRLTVL.

This chain connects TRBV30 to TRBJ2-3; D uncertain. V shed 2 bases and J shed 4 bases, with 4 bases lying between them. The CDR3 runs to 11 residues. Germline CDR1 GTSNPN, CDR2 SVGIG (reference sequence). For the CDR3, the DNA is TGTGCCTGGAGTAGCGCAGATACGCAGTATTTT. Translation: CAWSSADTQYF.

The rearrangement uses TRBV6-8 and TRBJ1-5; a weak D match, TRBD1 (5 bases). This CDR3 is 14 amino acids long. CDR1 and CDR2 from the germline V gene are MNHGY and SAAAGT. Trimming left V 6 bases short and J 6 bases short, with 15 bases between. The CDR3 nucleotides are TGTGCCAGCAGAGCCGAAGGGGCCGGTCAGCCCCAGCATTTT. It yields the protein CASRAEGAGQPQHF.

V gene TRBV5-1 combines with J gene TRBJ2-2, with a tentative D call TRBD2 (6 bases). V lost 4 bases to trimming and J lost 0 bases, with 13 bases between them. Germline CDR1 and CDR2: SGHRS and YFSETQ. The CDR3 totals 16 residues. CDR3 sequence reads: CASSREAGANTGELFF. The CDR3 nucleotides are TGCGCCAGCAGCCGCGAAGCGGGCGCGAACACCGGGGAGCTGTTTTTT.

The chain links TRBV10-2 to TRBJ2-6; the D is unclear. The CDR3 length is 16 residues. The germline V gene has CDR1 WSHSY and CDR2 SAAADI. The V and J ends lost 2 bases and 2 bases respectively, with 10 bases between them. The CDR3 DNA reads as TGCGCCAGCAGTGAGGCCCTAGTAACTGGGGCCAACGTCCTGACTTTC. It specifies CASSEALVTGANVLTF.

This clone was observed a handful of times. This rearrangement joins TRBV9 to TRBJ1-2; D possibly corresponds to TRBD1 (5 bases). Per the germline V gene, CDR1 is SGDLS and CDR2 is YYNGEE. V lost 2 bases and J 2 bases, leaving 7 bases between the germline ends. The length of the CDR3 is 13 residues. CDR3 region: CASSVTENYGYTF. CDR3 nucleotide sequence: TGTGCCAGCAGCGTGACAGAAAACTATGGCTACACCTTC. The full variable domain, completed using reference TRBV9 and TRBJ1-2, is DSGVTQTPKHLITATGQRVTLRCSPRSGDLSVYWYQQSLDQGLQFLIQYYNGEERAKGNILERFSAQQFPDLHSELNLSSLELGDSALYFCASSVTENYGYTFGSGTRLTVV.

This sequence joins TRBV2 and TRBJ1-2; unclear D gene. The CDR3 consists of 12 residues. Per germline, CDR1 SNHLY and CDR2 FYNNEI. V was clipped by 8 bases and J by 7 bases, with 14 bases between them. In DNA, the CDR3 is TGTGCCAGCGTACAGAGGGCAACTGGCTACACCTTC. Translating it yields CASVQRATGYTF.

This clone is categorized as medium-sized. The chain joins TRBV11-3 to TRBJ2-1, with a possible D match to TRBD2 (6 bases). The CDR3 spans 14 residues. The germline V and J ends were trimmed by 1 base and 10 bases, with 14 bases remaining between them. Germline V CDR1 and CDR2: SGHNT, YENEEA. Written as DNA, the CDR3 is TGTGCCAGCAGCTTAGGACGGCGCGGGGTCGAGCAGTTCTTC. This gives the protein CASSLGRRGVEQFF.

The CDR3 loop reads CASSDPGVYGYTF. CDR3 DNA sequence: TGTGCCAGCAGTGATCCTGGTGTTTATGGCTACACCTTC. The rearrangement uses TRBV6-8 and TRBJ1-2; no firm D call. The CDR3 loop spans 13 amino acids. With 5 bases removed from V and 5 bases from J, the gap between germline ends came to 12 bases. Germline assignment: CDR1 MNHGY and CDR2 SAAAGT.

Relative to its sample, this clone is large. The rearrangement uses TRBV11-3 and TRBJ1-5; TRBD1 is a possible D gene (6 bases). V lost 4 bases to trimming and J lost 2 bases, with 18 bases between them. Germline V lookup: CDR1 SGHNT, CDR2 YENEEA. The CDR3 covers 17 residues. The CDR3 coding sequence is TGTGCCAGCAGCTCGAAACCCTATTCAGGGGGCAATCAGCCCCAGCATTTT. This codes for CASSSKPYSGGNQPQHF.

The chain couples TRBV14 to TRBJ2-3; TRBD2 matches 12 bases. J was trimmed by 3 bases and V by 1 base; bases with no gene match: 2. Looked up from germline, CDR1 is SGHDN and CDR2 is FVKESK. CDR3 size: 16 residues. The CDR3 loop is CASSQVGLAGTDTQYF. The CDR3 DNA is TGTGCCAGCAGCCAAGTGGGACTAGCGGGTACAGATACGCAGTATTTT.